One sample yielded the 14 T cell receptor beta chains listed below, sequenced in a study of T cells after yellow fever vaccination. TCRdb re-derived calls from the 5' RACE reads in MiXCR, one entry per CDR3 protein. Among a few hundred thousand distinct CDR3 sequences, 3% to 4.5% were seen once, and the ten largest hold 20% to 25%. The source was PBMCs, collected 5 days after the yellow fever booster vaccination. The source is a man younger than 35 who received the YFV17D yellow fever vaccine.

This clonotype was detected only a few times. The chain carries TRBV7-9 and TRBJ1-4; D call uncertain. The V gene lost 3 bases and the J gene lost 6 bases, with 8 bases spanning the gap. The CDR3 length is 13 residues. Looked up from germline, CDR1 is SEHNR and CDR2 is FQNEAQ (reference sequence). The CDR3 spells CASSFGNHEKLFF. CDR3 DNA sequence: TGTGCCAGCAGCTTCGGAAATCATGAAAAACTGTTTTTT.

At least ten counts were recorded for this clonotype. The DNA for the CDR3 is TGTGCCCCTTGGGACAAGTCATCTCCTCTCGATGAGCAGTTCTTC. Its protein product is CAPWDKSSPLDEQFF. The chain uses TRBV10-3 and TRBJ2-1, with a weak D call TRBD1 (6 bases). The CDR3 runs 15 residues. The germline V gene has CDR1 ENHRY and CDR2 SYGVKD. The V gene lost 11 bases and the J gene lost 8 bases, with 25 bases spanning the gap.

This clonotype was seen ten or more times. The CDR3 loop is CASRRRNTEAFF. CDR3 DNA: TGTGCCAGCAGACGGCGTAACACTGAAGCTTTCTTT. V is TRBV2 and J is TRBJ1-1, with no clear D. The CDR3 has 12 residues. V gave up 6 bases and J gave up 2 bases, with 7 bases separating them. CDR1 and CDR2 (germline): SNHLY, FYNNEI.

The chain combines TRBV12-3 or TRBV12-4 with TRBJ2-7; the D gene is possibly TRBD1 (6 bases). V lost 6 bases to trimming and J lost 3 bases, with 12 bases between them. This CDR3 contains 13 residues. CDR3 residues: CASSPGQYYEQYF. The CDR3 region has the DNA TGTGCCAGCAGCCCCGGACAGTACTACGAGCAGTACTTC.

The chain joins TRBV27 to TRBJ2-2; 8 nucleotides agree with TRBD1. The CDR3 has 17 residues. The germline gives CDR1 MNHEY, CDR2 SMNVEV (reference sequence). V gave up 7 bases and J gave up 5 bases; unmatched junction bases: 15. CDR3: CASMDRAYSKGTGELFF. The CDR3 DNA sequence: TGTGCCAGCATGGACAGGGCTTATTCGAAGGGGACCGGGGAGCTGTTTTTT.

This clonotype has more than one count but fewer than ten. The DNA of the CDR3 is TGTGCCAGCAGCTGGTGGAGGGCCCCCTATGGCTACACCTTC. Residues: CASSWWRAPYGYTF. The chain recombines TRBV5-6 with TRBJ1-2; D not resolved. V shed 3 bases and J shed 4 bases, with 13 bases lying between them. The CDR3 loop spans 14 amino acids. The germline V gene has CDR1 SGHDT and CDR2 YYEEEE.

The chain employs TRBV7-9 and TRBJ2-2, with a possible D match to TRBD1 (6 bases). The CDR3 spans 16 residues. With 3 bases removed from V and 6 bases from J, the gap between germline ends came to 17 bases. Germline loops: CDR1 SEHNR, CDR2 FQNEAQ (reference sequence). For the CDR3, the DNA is TGTGCCAGCAGCTTGGGGTCCATCAGGGGAGCCGGGGAGCTGTTTTTT. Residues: CASSLGSIRGAGELFF. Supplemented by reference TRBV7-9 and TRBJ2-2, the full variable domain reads DTGVSQNPRHKITKRGQNVTFRCDPISEHNRLYWYRQTLGQGPEFLTYFQNEAQLEKSRLLSDRFSAERPKGSFSTLEIQRTEQGDSAMYLCASSLGSIRGAGELFFGEGSRLTVL.

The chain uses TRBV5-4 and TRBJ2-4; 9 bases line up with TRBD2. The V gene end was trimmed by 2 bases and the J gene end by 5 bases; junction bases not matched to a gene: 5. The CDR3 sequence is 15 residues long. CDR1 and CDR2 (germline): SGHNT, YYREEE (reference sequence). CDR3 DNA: TGTGCCAGCAGCTTCGGCGGGGGGGCCGAAAACATTCAGTACTTC. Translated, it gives CASSFGGGAENIQYF. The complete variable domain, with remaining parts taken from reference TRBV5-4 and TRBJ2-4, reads ETGVTQSPTHLIKTRGQQVTLRCSSQSGHNTVSWYQQALGQGPQFIFQYYREEENGRGNFPPRFSGLQFPNYSSELNVNALELDDSALYLCASSFGGGAENIQYFGAGTRLSVL.

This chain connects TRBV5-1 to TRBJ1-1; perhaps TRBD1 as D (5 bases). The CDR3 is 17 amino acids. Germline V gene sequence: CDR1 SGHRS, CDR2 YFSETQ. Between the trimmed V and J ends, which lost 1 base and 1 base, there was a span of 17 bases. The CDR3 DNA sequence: TGCGCCAGCAGCTTGCTACCGGGGCATCCTGGGAACACTGAAGCTTTCTTT. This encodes CASSLLPGHPGNTEAFF.

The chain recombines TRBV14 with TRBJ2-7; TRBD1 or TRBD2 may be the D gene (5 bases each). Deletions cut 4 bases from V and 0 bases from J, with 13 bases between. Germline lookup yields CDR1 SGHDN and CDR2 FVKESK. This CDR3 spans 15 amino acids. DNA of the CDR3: TGTGCCAGCAGCCGGTATGTTGGGGGCTCCTACGAGCAGTACTTC. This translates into CASSRYVGGSYEQYF.

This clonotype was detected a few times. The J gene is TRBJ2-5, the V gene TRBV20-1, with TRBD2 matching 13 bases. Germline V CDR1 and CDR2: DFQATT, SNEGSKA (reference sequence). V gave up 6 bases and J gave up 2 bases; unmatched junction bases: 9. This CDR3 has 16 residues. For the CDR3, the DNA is TGCAGTGCCGCCGGGACTAGCGGGGAGTTGCAAGAGACCCAGTACTTC. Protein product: CSAAGTSGELQETQYF.

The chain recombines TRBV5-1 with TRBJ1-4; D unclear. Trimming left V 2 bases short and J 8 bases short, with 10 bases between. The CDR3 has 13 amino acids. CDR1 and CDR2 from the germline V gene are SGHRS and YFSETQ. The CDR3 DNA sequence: TGCGCCAGCAGCTTAAGGGTTGGCGAAAAACTGTTTTTT. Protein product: CASSLRVGEKLFF.

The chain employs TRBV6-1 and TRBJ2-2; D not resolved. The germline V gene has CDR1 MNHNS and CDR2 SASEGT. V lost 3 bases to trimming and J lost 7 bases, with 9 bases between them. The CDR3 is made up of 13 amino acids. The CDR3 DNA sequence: TGTGCCAGCAGTGACGAGTACGTCGGGGAGCTGTTTTTT. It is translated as CASSDEYVGELFF.

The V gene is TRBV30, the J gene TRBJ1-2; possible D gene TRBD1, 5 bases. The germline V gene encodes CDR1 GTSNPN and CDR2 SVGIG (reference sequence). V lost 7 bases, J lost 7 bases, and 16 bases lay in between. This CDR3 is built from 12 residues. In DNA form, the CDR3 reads TGTGCCTACCAGCCGGGGAGGGGTGGCTACACCTTC. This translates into CAYQPGRGGYTF.